This TCR beta chain derives from a study of T cell repertoires in cytomegalovirus infection. Findings and caveats of the study: The ex vivo response showed dominance by HLA-C-restricted CMV-specific TCR beta clonotypes.

In germline, CDR1 is ENHRY, CDR2 SYGVKD. V was pared by 11 bases and J by 0 bases, with 11 bases between. This CDR3 has 12 amino acids. One entry per CDR3 protein, called by TCRdb with MiXCR from the reads. The repertoire has approximately 910,000 distinct CDR3 sequences, approximately 31% of them found once; the top ten carry roughly 12%. To note about this clonotype: The antigen is unknown.

This TCR came from a human donor in good health (CMV status not recorded). Some clones in this sample may be carry-over from other donors' samples. This rearrangement joins TRBV10-3 to TRBJ2-7, with D perhaps TRBD1 (5 bases). The source was cultured CD8+ T cells from PBMCs, collected from culture after CMV antigen stimulation. CDR3 amino acids: CASAQGSYEQYF. The CDR3 coding sequence is TGTGCCTCAGCCCAGGGCTCCTACGAGCAGTACTTC.